The source of this T cell receptor (beta chain) is a study of immune characterization of retroperitoneal liposarcoma. CDR3 length: 14 amino acids. CDR1 is SGHVS and CDR2 is FNYEAQ in the germline V gene. The germline V and J ends were trimmed by 1 base and 6 bases, with 10 bases remaining between them. Each CDR3 protein is one row after TCRdb ran MiXCR on the PCR reads. The sample contains 10,000 or so distinct CDR3 sequences, about 30% of which appear only once. Sample share makes this clonotype medium-sized. This sequence joins TRBV7-6 and TRBJ2-1; either TRBD1 or TRBD2 may supply D (5 bases each). The source of this sequence is a male donor with retroperitoneal liposarcoma. The sample taken for sequencing was tumor tissue. The CDR3 loop is CASSLGGTFNEQFF. For the CDR3, the DNA is TGTGCCAGCAGCTTAGGGGGGACGTTCAATGAGCAGTTCTTC.